This is a list of T cell receptor beta chains from one sample in a study of blood T cell repertoires in COVID-19. TCRdb's table, derived via immunoSEQ multiplex PCR, lists solely in-frame clones and lacks some. The sample comprises around 300,000 clones, roughly nine tenths of which are singletons, and less than 2.5% rests with the top ten. What was sequenced was PBMCs or T cells enriched from blood (not recorded which). The receptors come from a woman aged 18-29 years who had recovered from COVID-19. Each CDR3 is given with its conserved first and last residue. The D gene is left open where the match is weak. For some rows the clone size is stated as once, few or many, or as a class when expanded; others skip it.

d_call	clone_size	v_call	j_call	cdr3_nt	cdr3_aa
TRBD1	NA	TRBV27	TRBJ1-3	TGTGCCAGCAGTGGCCCCGGGGACAGGGTTGGAAACACCATATATTTT	CASSGPGDRVGNTIYF
NA	NA	TRBV4-2	TRBJ2-1	TGTGCCAGCAGCCAAGATCGGCAGGGGTCCTACAATGAGCAGTTCTTC	CASSQDRQGSYNEQFF
NA	NA	TRBV29-1	TRBJ1-1	TGCAGCGTTGACGTCTCCAGAAACACTGAAGCTTTCTTT	CSVDVSRNTEAFF
NA	NA	TRBV3-1/TRBV3-2	TRBJ1-5	TGTGCCAGCAGCCAAGGTATGGACTTCTCGAGCAATCAGCCCCAGCATTTT	CASSQGMDFSSNQPQHF
NA	once	TRBV27	TRBJ1-4	TGTGCCAGCAGGGATTTAAGGAGTGAAAAACTGTTTTTT	CASRDLRSEKLFF
NA	once	TRBV7-9	TRBJ1-4	TGTGCCAGCAGCCACCCGGGTGCTAATGAAAAACTGTTTTTT	CASSHPGANEKLFF
NA	NA	TRBV9	TRBJ1-2	TGTGCCAGCAACAAACAGGGAACTCGCGGCTACACCTTC	CASNKQGTRGYTF
NA	NA	TRBV12-3/TRBV12-4	TRBJ1-1	TGTGCCAGCAGCTTGGGGGGTGAGGCTGAAGCTTTCTTT	CASSLGGEAEAFF
TRBD2	NA	TRBV11-2	TRBJ2-5	TGTGCCAGCAGCCTTTCCTATCTAGCGGGGGACGACAAAGACCAGTACTTC	CASSLSYLAGDDKDQYF
TRBD1	NA	TRBV19	TRBJ1-2	TGTGCCAGTAAAGGGGACAGGGAGCCCTATGGCTACACCTTC	CASKGDREPYGYTF
TRBD2	NA	TRBV7-9	TRBJ2-2	TGTGCCAGCAGCTTATCCCGGGGGGTGTTCACCGGGGAGCTGTTTTTT	CASSLSRGVFTGELFF
TRBD1	once	TRBV11-3	TRBJ2-2	TGTGCCAGCAGCAGACAGGGGGCGGAGAACACCGGGGAGCTGTTTTTT	CASSRQGAENTGELFF
TRBD1	NA	TRBV6-5	TRBJ1-1	TGTGCCAGCAGGGGACAGATGAACACTGAAGCTTTCTTT	CASRGQMNTEAFF
NA	NA	TRBV14	TRBJ1-1	TGTGCCAGCAGCCAAGGCGATGGGCAGGGAACCACTGAAGCTTTCTTT	CASSQGDGQGTTEAFF
NA	NA	TRBV30	TRBJ2-5	TGTGCCTGGAGTGTTACTTCGTTCCCCCCGACCCAGTACTTC	CAWSVTSFPPTQYF
TRBD1	NA	TRBV4-1	TRBJ2-7	TGCGCCAGCAGCCAAACAGGGGTCGAGCAGTACTTC	CASSQTGVEQYF
NA	NA	TRBV6-1	TRBJ1-2	TGTGCCAGCAGTGAAACCCCAGTTTATGGCTACACCTTC	CASSETPVYGYTF
NA	NA	TRBV7-9	TRBJ1-4	TGTGCCAGCAACTTCCGGGGTGAGAGTCGGGAAAAACTGTTTTTT	CASNFRGESREKLFF
TRBD2	NA	TRBV11-3	TRBJ2-7	TGTGCCAGCAGCTTAGACGCTAGCGGGGGTTACGAGCAGTACTTC	CASSLDASGGYEQYF
NA	NA	TRBV5-1	TRBJ2-7	TGCGCCAGCAGCTTGGTAGCCAGCTCCTACGAGCAGTACTTC	CASSLVASSYEQYF
TRBD1	NA	TRBV27	TRBJ1-1	TGTGCCAGCAGTTTAAGCGGGACAGGGGGCACTGAAGCTTTCTTT	CASSLSGTGGTEAFF
TRBD1	NA	TRBV4-1	TRBJ2-3	TGCGCCAGCAGCCAACCGACAGGGTTAGATCCCACAGATACGCAGTATTTT	CASSQPTGLDPTDTQYF
NA	NA	TRBV5-6	TRBJ2-1	TGTGCCAGCAGCTTCCTGCGCTCCTACAATGAGCAGTTCTTC	CASSFLRSYNEQFF
TRBD1	NA	TRBV5-1	TRBJ2-7	TGCGCCAGCACCCTGGGACAGGGGGCCGCCTACGAGCAGTACTTC	CASTLGQGAAYEQYF
TRBD1	NA	TRBV18	TRBJ1-4	TGTGCCAGCTCACCAACGAACAGGGGGGGTGAAAAACTGTTTTTT	CASSPTNRGGEKLFF
NA	once	TRBV5-4	TRBJ1-1	TGTGCCAGCAGCTTCAAGGGACAAATCACTGAAGCTTTCTTT	CASSFKGQITEAFF
TRBD2	NA	TRBV3-1/TRBV3-2	TRBJ2-3	TGTGCCAGCAGCCAGGGACTAGCGGGGGCCGGAGATACGCAGTATTTT	CASSQGLAGAGDTQYF
NA	NA	TRBV6-1	TRBJ2-7	TGTGCCAGCAGTGACGCACAGGGCTACGAGCAGTACTTC	CASSDAQGYEQYF
NA	few	TRBV5-1	TRBJ2-7	TGCGCCAGCAGCTTACAGGGCTACGAGCAGTACTTC	CASSLQGYEQYF
TRBD1	NA	TRBV10-1	TRBJ2-7	TGCGCCAGCAGCCCGACAGGGGCCTACGAGCAGTACTTC	CASSPTGAYEQYF
TRBD2	NA	TRBV7-7	TRBJ2-1	TGTGCTAGCAGGCGGACTAGCGGGGGGGGAACCTACAATGAGCAGTTCTTC	CASRRTSGGGTYNEQFF
TRBD2	NA	TRBV5-6	TRBJ2-7	TGTGCCAGCAGCTTTAGCGGGGGGGCCTCCGAGCAGTACTTC	CASSFSGGASEQYF
TRBD2	NA	TRBV15	TRBJ2-1	TGTGCCACCAGCAGAGTCCCCAGCGGGGGTTCCTACAATGAGCAGTTCTTC	CATSRVPSGGSYNEQFF
TRBD1	NA	TRBV9	TRBJ2-7	TGTGCCAGCAGCCCCGTGGGCGGACAGGGAGACGAGCAGTACTTC	CASSPVGGQGDEQYF
NA	NA	TRBV29-1	TRBJ1-3	TGCAGCGTAACAGGGCTCTCTGGAAACACCATATATTTT	CSVTGLSGNTIYF
NA	few	TRBV28	TRBJ1-4	TGTGCCAGCAATGGGGCGGCACCCCCTAATGAAAAACTGTTTTTT	CASNGAAPPNEKLFF
NA	NA	TRBV6-5	TRBJ1-5	TGTGCCAGCAGGGGCGGGCGGAATCAGCCCCAGCATTTT	CASRGGRNQPQHF
NA	NA	TRBV27	TRBJ1-2	TGTGCCAGCAGTGATAGTTACAGGACCGGTGGCTACACCTTC	CASSDSYRTGGYTF
NA	NA	TRBV19	TRBJ1-1	TGTGCCAGTAGCCTCAAAACGGGTAGCACTGAAGCTTTCTTT	CASSLKTGSTEAFF
NA	NA	TRBV29-1	TRBJ2-7	TGCAGCGTTGAAGCAGGGATCTACGAGCAGTACTTC	CSVEAGIYEQYF
TRBD1	NA	TRBV6-5	TRBJ1-3	TGTGCCAGCTTGGGACAGTTCTCTGGAAACACCATATATTTT	CASLGQFSGNTIYF
NA	NA	TRBV5-8	TRBJ2-3	TGTGCCAGCAGCTTGGGAAGCGCCCTCGAGTATACGCAGTATTTT	CASSLGSALEYTQYF
TRBD2	NA	TRBV5-8	TRBJ2-3	TGTGCCAGCAGCTTGGGACTAGCGGGGGCAGATACGCAGTATTTT	CASSLGLAGADTQYF
TRBD2	NA	TRBV6-2/TRBV6-3	TRBJ2-5	TGTGCCAGCAGTCCCCCCTGGGCGGGGGGGCGAGAGACCCAGTACTTC	CASSPPWAGGRETQYF
NA	few	TRBV29-1	TRBJ1-2	TGCAGCGTTGATGTAGCCTATGGCTACACCTTC	CSVDVAYGYTF
NA	NA	TRBV5-8	TRBJ1-5	TGTGCCGCATCGAACTGGCGGGGCTTAGGCAATCAGCCCCAGCATTTT	CAASNWRGLGNQPQHF
TRBD2	NA	TRBV19	TRBJ2-1	TGTGCCAGTAGTATGGGACTAGCGGGGTATTCCTACAATGAGCAGTTCTTC	CASSMGLAGYSYNEQFF
TRBD2	NA	TRBV5-1	TRBJ2-1	TGCGCCAGCAGCTTGGTGAGCGGGGGCGGCAACAATGAGCAGTTCTTC	CASSLVSGGGNNEQFF
TRBD1	NA	TRBV7-8	TRBJ1-6	TGTGCCAGCAGCCCCCAACCTCCGGGACAGGGAAGTTCACCCCTCCACTTT	CASSPQPPGQGSSPLHF
NA	NA	TRBV27	TRBJ1-6	TGTGCCAGCAGTTTGAGGAATTCACCCCTCCACTTT	CASSLRNSPLHF
NA	NA	TRBV20-1	TRBJ1-1	TGCAGTGCTGCGCGGCCCACTGAAGCTTTCTTT	CSAARPTEAFF
NA	NA	TRBV21-1	TRBJ1-3	TGTGCCAGCAGGGGTGAACAGGGTTTAAGCACCATATATTTT	CASRGEQGLSTIYF